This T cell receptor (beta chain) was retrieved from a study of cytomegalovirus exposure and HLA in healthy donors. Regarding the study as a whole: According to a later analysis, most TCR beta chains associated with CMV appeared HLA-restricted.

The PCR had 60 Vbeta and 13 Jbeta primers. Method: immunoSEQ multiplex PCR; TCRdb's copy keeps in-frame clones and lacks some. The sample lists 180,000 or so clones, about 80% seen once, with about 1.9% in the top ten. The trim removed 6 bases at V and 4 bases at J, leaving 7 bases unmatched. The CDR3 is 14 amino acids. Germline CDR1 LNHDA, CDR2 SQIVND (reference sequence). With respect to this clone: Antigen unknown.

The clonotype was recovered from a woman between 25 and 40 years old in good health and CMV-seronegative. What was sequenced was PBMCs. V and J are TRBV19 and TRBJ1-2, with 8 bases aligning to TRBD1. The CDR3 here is CASSKDRVPYGYTF. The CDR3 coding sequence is TGTGCCAGTAGCAAGGACAGGGTCCCCTATGGCTACACCTTC.